This is a list of T cell receptor beta chains from one sample in a study of tumor-infiltrating lymphocytes in primary liver carcinoma. TCRdb reprocessed the multiplex PCR reads with MiXCR, giving one entry per CDR3 protein. This table has about 180,000 distinct CDR3 sequences, 50% to 75% appearing once. The sequencing sample was made of peripheral blood. All receptors derive from a man aged 35 to 55 with primary liver carcinoma and hepatitis B virus infection. Each CDR3 is given with its conserved first and last residue. A D gene is named only where the DNA matches it firmly. Part of the rows lack a size; the others show once, few, many or a class for expanded clones.

d_call clone_size j_call v_call cdr3_nt cdr3_aa
- - TRBJ2-7 TRBV5-5 TGTGCCAGCAGCTTGGGCCCAAATACCTACGAGCAGTACTTC CASSLGPNTYEQYF
- - TRBJ1-2 TRBV4-1 TGCGCCAGCAGCCCGGGGATAGGGCAGTTCCTCTATGGCTACACCTTC CASSPGIGQFLYGYTF
TRBD1 - TRBJ2-2 TRBV10-3 TGTGCCATCAGTGACCCACCCCTTGGACAGGGTACGAACACCGGGGAGCTGTTTTTT CAISDPPLGQGTNTGELFF
- few TRBJ2-5 TRBV6-2/TRBV6-3 TGTGCCAGCGTCCCCGGATCACGAGAGACCCAGTACTTC CASVPGSRETQYF
- - TRBJ1-2 TRBV6-1 TGTGCCAGCAGTGAACCCGGGGGAAGAGGTAATCATGGCTACACCTTC CASSEPGGRGNHGYTF
- few TRBJ2-5 TRBV6-5 TGTGCCAGCACCGTACTAACGACAGCCGGGGAGACCCAGTACTTC CASTVLTTAGETQYF
TRBD1 - TRBJ2-3 TRBV11-3 TGTGCCAGCAGCGACGGAGGACAGGGGGAGACAGATACGCAGTATTTT CASSDGGQGETDTQYF
TRBD2 - TRBJ2-1 TRBV7-8 TGTGCCAGCAGCCCCCTGACTAGCGGGAGGAATGAGCAGTTCTTC CASSPLTSGRNEQFF
- - TRBJ1-4 TRBV29-1 TGCAGCGTTGAGAGAGGGAGAGGTGAAAAACTGTTTTTT CSVERGRGEKLFF
TRBD1 many TRBJ2-5 TRBV11-2 TGTGCCAGCAGCTTGGGCCCGGGACAGGTGGGAGAGACCCAGTACTTC CASSLGPGQVGETQYF
- few TRBJ2-7 TRBV28 TGTGCCAGCAGTTCCCCAGCAGGGCGGTACGAGCAGTACTTC CASSSPAGRYEQYF
TRBD1 - TRBJ2-2 TRBV5-4 TGTGCCAGCAGCTTGCTTGGACAGGGATACACCGGGGAGCTGTTTTTT CASSLLGQGYTGELFF
- - TRBJ1-1 TRBV5-1 TGCGCCAGCAACTTGAATGGAGGGGATAAGGGCACTGAAGCTTTCTTT CASNLNGGDKGTEAFF
- - TRBJ2-6 TRBV10-3 TGTGCCATCAGTCAAACCATCTCTGGGGCCAACGTCCTGACTTTC CAISQTISGANVLTF
- - TRBJ2-1 TRBV5-4 TGTGCCAGCAACGTCCAGGGAGGCAATGAGCAGTTCTTC CASNVQGGNEQFF
- - TRBJ2-7 TRBV5-1 TGCGCCAGCAGCTTGAGGGAGAGCTCCTACGAGCAGTACTTC CASSLRESSYEQYF
- - TRBJ2-7 TRBV7-9 TGTGCCAGCAGCTTAGGGTCCGTGTTTGGCGAGCAGTACTTC CASSLGSVFGEQYF
- - TRBJ1-1 TRBV29-1 TGCAGCGTTGAGTTGAGCCGGAGTCCATCCACTGAAGCTTTCTTT CSVELSRSPSTEAFF
- - TRBJ2-3 TRBV6-1 TGTGCCAGCAGTCCCCCGACACCCCGCACAGATACGCAGTATTTT CASSPPTPRTDTQYF
- - TRBJ2-3 TRBV10-2 TGCGCCAGCAGTGAGTCCACTGTCGGTACGCAGTATTTT CASSESTVGTQYF
- few TRBJ2-1 TRBV6-1 TGTGCCAGCAGTGAAAGGGGTCTGGAGGGCCCCTCCTACAATGAGCAGTTCTTC CASSERGLEGPSYNEQFF
TRBD1 many TRBJ2-7 TRBV29-1 TGCAGCGCAGAGACAGGGTACGAGCAGTACTTC CSAETGYEQYF
TRBD1 many TRBJ2-1 TRBV7-9 TGTGCCAGCAGCTTAGGGGACAGGGCACACAATGAGCAGTTCTTC CASSLGDRAHNEQFF
- few TRBJ2-1 TRBV5-4 TGTGCCAGCAGCCGAACTCACAATGAGCAATTCTTC CASSRTHNEQFF
- once TRBJ2-7 TRBV12-3/TRBV12-4 TGTGCCAGCAGTTTCGGGGGCCAGGAATGCGAGCAGTACTTC CASSFGGQECEQYF
- - TRBJ2-2 TRBV11-2 TGTACCAGCAGCTTAGGCCCCGGGATAGGGTACACCGGGGAGCTGTTTTTT CTSSLGPGIGYTGELFF
- few TRBJ2-7 TRBV4-2 TGTGCCAGCAGCCAAGAGCTAGGAGATAGCGGTTATCCCTACGAGCAGTACTTC CASSQELGDSGYPYEQYF
- few TRBJ1-4 TRBV14 TGTGCCAGCAGCCAAGAGAGGCCCCCTAATGAAAAACTGTTTTTT CASSQERPPNEKLFF
TRBD1 - TRBJ2-7 TRBV7-9 TGTGCCAGCAGCGAGCCGGGACAGGCAGAATTTCAGTACTTC CASSEPGQAEFQYF
TRBD2 - TRBJ2-1 TRBV5-6 TGTGCCAGCAGCTTGTTAGCGGGAGGCCGCGATGAGCAGTTCTTC CASSLLAGGRDEQFF
TRBD1 - TRBJ2-2 TRBV10-3 TGTGCCATCAGTGGCGGAGAAGGGGGCGGAACCTGGGAGCTGTTTTTT CAISGGEGGGTWELFF
TRBD2 - TRBJ2-5 TRBV9 TGTGCCAGCAGCGTATACGGACTAGCGGGAATGGAAGAGACCCAGTACTTC CASSVYGLAGMEETQYF
- many TRBJ2-3 TRBV7-8 TGTGCCAGCAGCCCCGGGGGCACAGATACGCAGTATTTT CASSPGGTDTQYF
- - TRBJ2-3 TRBV6-5 TGTGCCAGCGGTTACAGGGCACACTACACAGATACGCAGTATTTT CASGYRAHYTDTQYF
TRBD1 - TRBJ2-5 TRBV6-1 TGTGCCAGCAGAAGGGACAGGGATGGATTCGGAACGGGAGGTGAGACCCAGTACTTC CASRRDRDGFGTGGETQYF
- - TRBJ2-7 TRBV4-1 TGCGCTAGCGGCCGAGAGTCAAAGGGACAGATCTACGAGCAGTACTTC CASGRESKGQIYEQYF
- few TRBJ2-7 TRBV12-3/TRBV12-4 TGTGCCAGCAGCCGACCGGGAGCCTCGGTGGAGCAGTACTTC CASSRPGASVEQYF
- few TRBJ2-7 TRBV11-2 TGTGCCAACAGCCCCCTCAGGAGGGGGAGGGGCATCTCCTACGAGCAGTACTTC CANSPLRRGRGISYEQYF